A selection of T cell receptor beta chains follows, all from one sample in a study of T cells after yellow fever vaccination. TCRdb called the 5' RACE reads again in MiXCR, with one record for every CDR3 protein. The sample comprises hundreds of thousands of distinct CDR3 sequences, more than 9% of which are singletons, and 15% rests with the top ten. Sequenced material: PBMCs, taken on the day of the yellow fever booster vaccination. The receptors were sampled from a man in his thirties or forties who received the YFV17D yellow fever vaccine. Both conserved end residues are part of each CDR3. A D gene is named only where the DNA matches it firmly. Not every row has a clone size; where given, it reads once, few, many or a size class.

J gene: TRBJ2-7
V gene: TRBV9
D gene: TRBD1
clone size: few
CDR3 protein: CASSSGTGGLAEDYEQYF
CDR3 DNA: TGTGCCAGCAGCTCCGGGACAGGGGGTCTAGCGGAGGACTACGAGCAGTACTTC

J gene: TRBJ2-7
V gene: TRBV7-9
D gene: .
clone size: few
CDR3 protein: CASSPNSRNEQYF
CDR3 DNA: TGTGCCAGCAGCCCAAATAGTAGGAACGAGCAGTACTTC

J gene: TRBJ2-6
V gene: TRBV18
D gene: .
clone size: once
CDR3 protein: CASSPTMLRANVLTF
CDR3 DNA: TGTGCCAGCTCACCGACCATGCTGAGGGCCAACGTCCTGACTTTC

J gene: TRBJ1-1
V gene: TRBV20-1
D gene: TRBD1
clone size: .
CDR3 protein: CSATRRTGRNTEAFF
CDR3 DNA: TGCAGTGCTACCCGTCGGACAGGGCGGAACACTGAAGCTTTCTTT

J gene: TRBJ1-1
V gene: TRBV6-6
D gene: TRBD1
clone size: few
CDR3 protein: CASSRDSEAFF
CDR3 DNA: TGTGCCAGCAGTCGGGACAGTGAAGCTTTCTTT

J gene: TRBJ2-3
V gene: TRBV30
D gene: TRBD2
clone size: few
CDR3 protein: CAWSSGGTDTQYF
CDR3 DNA: TGTGCCTGGAGTAGCGGGGGCACAGATACGCAGTATTTT

J gene: TRBJ1-1
V gene: TRBV5-1
D gene: .
clone size: .
CDR3 protein: CASRFGTPRNTEAFF
CDR3 DNA: TGCGCCAGCAGGTTCGGGACACCTCGGAACACTGAAGCTTTCTTT

J gene: TRBJ2-1
V gene: TRBV28
D gene: .
clone size: .
CDR3 protein: CASRKTGLYYNEQFF
CDR3 DNA: TGTGCCAGCAGAAAAACGGGACTGTACTACAATGAGCAGTTCTTC

J gene: TRBJ2-2
V gene: TRBV6-5
D gene: .
clone size: .
CDR3 protein: CASSQDRSNTGELFF
CDR3 DNA: TGTGCCAGCAGCCAGGACAGATCAAACACCGGGGAGCTGTTTTTT

J gene: TRBJ2-1
V gene: TRBV6-5
D gene: TRBD2
clone size: .
CDR3 protein: CASSYWTSGNHEQFF
CDR3 DNA: TGTGCCAGCAGTTACTGGACTAGCGGGAACCATGAGCAGTTCTTC